This T cell receptor (beta chain) was profiled in a study of cytomegalovirus exposure and HLA in healthy donors. Study-wide findings and caveats: Analyses of presence/absence relied on an assumption of roughly uniform sequencing depth across donors. In an earlier analysis, about 87% or about 30%: the productive usage of most TCR beta V segments.

PCR amplification relied on 60 Vbeta primers (plus 13 Jbeta primers). Sequencing was performed with immunoSEQ multiplex PCR; in TCRdb, only in-frame clones are kept and a portion is missing. The repertoire holds 150,000 to 250,000 clones, with about four fifths as singletons. As for this clone: Its antigen is currently unknown.

There are 15 residues in the CDR3. The germline CDR1 and CDR2 sequences are SGHRS and YFSETQ. V was pared by 2 bases and J by 5 bases, with 4 bases of the junction left unmatched. Sequenced input: PBMCs. This TCR derives from a boy aged 2 to 9 in good health and CMV-seronegative. The chain recombines TRBV5-1 with TRBJ1-3, with TRBD1 matching 10 bases. CDR3 DNA: TGCGCCAGCAGCTTTGGACAGGGGGAGAGAAACACCATATATTTT. Protein sequence: CASSFGQGERNTIYF.